This TCR beta chain is drawn from a study of T cell responses to AZD1222 COVID-19 vaccine. Sequencing was performed with immunoSEQ multiplex PCR; in TCRdb, only in-frame clones are kept and a portion is missing. The data contain around 190,000 clones, just over 90% of them singletons. Study conclusions and caveats: In all cases, repertoires were sampled only after the peak T cell response.

The ends lost 4 bases at V and 6 bases at J; junction bases unmatched: 10. The CDR3 runs 15 residues. Per the germline V gene, CDR1 is SGHDN and CDR2 is FVKESK. With regard to this clone: Its antigen is not identified.

The sample in question was peripheral blood, obtained 28 days after the second AZD1222 dose. The clonotype originates from an adult who received the AZD1222 COVID-19 vaccine. The chain employs TRBV14 and TRBJ2-7; TRBD1 matches 9 bases. CDR3 protein: CASSPRGQGIVEQYF. The CDR3 bases are TGTGCCAGCAGCCCTCGTGGACAGGGGATCGTCGAGCAGTACTTC.